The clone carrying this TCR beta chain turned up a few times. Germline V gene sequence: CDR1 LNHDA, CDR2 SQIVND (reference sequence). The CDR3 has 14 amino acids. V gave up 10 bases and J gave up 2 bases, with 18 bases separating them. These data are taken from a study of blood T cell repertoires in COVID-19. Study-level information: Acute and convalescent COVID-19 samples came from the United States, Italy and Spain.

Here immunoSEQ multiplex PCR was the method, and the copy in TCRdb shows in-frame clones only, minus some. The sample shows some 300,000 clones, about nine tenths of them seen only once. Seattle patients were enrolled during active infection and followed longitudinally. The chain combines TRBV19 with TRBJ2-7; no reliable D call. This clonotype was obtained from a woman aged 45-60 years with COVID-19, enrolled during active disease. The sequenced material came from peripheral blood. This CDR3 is CATQDTAQTYEQYF. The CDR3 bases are TGTGCCACTCAAGACACTGCCCAGACCTACGAGCAGTACTTC.